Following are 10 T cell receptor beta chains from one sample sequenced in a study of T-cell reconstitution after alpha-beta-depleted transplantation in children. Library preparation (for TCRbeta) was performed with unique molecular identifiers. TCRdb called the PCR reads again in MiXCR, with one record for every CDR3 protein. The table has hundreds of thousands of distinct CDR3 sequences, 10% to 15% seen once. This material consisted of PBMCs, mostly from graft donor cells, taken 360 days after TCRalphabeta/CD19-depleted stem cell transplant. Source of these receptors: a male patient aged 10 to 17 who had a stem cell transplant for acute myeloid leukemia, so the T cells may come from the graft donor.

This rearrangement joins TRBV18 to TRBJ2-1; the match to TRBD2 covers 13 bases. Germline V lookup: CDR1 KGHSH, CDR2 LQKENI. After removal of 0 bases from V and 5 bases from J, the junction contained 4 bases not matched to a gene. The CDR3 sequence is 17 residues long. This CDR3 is CASSPPVGTSGNNEQFF. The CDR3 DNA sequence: TGTGCCAGCTCACCACCAGTCGGGACTAGCGGGAACAATGAGCAGTTCTTC.

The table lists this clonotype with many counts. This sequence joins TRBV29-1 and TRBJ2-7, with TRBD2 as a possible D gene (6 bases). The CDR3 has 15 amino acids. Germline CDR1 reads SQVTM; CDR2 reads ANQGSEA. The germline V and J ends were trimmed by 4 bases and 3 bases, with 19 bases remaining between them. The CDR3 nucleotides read TGCAGCGTTGGGGCCTCCCGGGGGTCTCACTACGAGCAGTACTTC. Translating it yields CSVGASRGSHYEQYF.

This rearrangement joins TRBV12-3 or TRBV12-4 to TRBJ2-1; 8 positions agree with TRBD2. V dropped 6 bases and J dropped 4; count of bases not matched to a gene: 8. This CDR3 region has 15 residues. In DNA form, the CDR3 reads TGTGCCAGCAGCCCCGGGACTAGACAGTACAATGAGCAGTTCTTC. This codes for CASSPGTRQYNEQFF.

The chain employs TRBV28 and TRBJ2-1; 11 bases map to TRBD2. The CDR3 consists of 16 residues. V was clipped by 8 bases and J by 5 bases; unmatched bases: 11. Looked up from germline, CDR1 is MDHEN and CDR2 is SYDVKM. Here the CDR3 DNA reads TGTGCCAGCGGTCCTAGACTAGCGGGATTCCACAATGAGCAGTTCTTC. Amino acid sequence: CASGPRLAGFHNEQFF.

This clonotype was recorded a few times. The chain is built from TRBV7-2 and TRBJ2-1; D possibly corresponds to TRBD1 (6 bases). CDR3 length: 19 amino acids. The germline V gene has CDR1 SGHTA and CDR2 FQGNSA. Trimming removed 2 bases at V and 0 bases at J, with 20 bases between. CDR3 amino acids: CASSLRLGGSASSYNEQFF. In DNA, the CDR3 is TGTGCCAGCAGCTTACGGCTAGGGGGTAGCGCAAGCTCCTACAATGAGCAGTTCTTC.

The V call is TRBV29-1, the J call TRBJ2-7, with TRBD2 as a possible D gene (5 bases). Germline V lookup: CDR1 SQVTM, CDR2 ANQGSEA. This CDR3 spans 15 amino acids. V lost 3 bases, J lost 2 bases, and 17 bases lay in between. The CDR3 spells CSVERASTSPYEQYF. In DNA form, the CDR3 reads TGCAGCGTTGAGAGGGCTAGCACGAGCCCCTACGAGCAGTACTTC.

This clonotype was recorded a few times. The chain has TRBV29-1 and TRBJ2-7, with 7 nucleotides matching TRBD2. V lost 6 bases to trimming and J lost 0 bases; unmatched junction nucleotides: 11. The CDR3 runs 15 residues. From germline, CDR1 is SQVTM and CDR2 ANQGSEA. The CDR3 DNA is TGCAGCGTCGAACAACTAGCGCAAAGCTCCTACGAGCAGTACTTC. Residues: CSVEQLAQSSYEQYF.

The CDR3 region has the DNA TGTGCCACCAGCAGAGATCCGGGGTTACGGGACTCGCCCACAGATACGCAGTATTTT. Protein: CATSRDPGLRDSPTDTQYF. This sequence joins TRBV15 and TRBJ2-3, with TRBD2 as a possible D gene (6 bases). Germline CDR1 is LNHNV and CDR2 is YYDKDF (reference sequence). The V end lost 0 bases, the J end lost 2 bases, and 21 bases lay between the germline ends. This CDR3 is 19 amino acids long.

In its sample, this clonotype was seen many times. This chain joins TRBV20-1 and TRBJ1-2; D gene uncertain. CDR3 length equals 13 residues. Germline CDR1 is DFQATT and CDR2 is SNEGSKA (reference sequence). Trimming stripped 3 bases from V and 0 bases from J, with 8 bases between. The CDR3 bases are TGCAGTGCTAGTTCCCCAACTAACTATGGCTACACCTTC. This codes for CSASSPTNYGYTF.

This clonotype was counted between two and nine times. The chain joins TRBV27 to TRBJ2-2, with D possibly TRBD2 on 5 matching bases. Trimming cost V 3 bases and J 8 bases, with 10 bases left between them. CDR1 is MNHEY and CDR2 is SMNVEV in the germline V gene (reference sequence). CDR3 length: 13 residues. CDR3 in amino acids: CASSFGLAGELFF. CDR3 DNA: TGTGCCAGCAGTTTCGGCCTAGCTGGGGAGCTGTTTTTT.